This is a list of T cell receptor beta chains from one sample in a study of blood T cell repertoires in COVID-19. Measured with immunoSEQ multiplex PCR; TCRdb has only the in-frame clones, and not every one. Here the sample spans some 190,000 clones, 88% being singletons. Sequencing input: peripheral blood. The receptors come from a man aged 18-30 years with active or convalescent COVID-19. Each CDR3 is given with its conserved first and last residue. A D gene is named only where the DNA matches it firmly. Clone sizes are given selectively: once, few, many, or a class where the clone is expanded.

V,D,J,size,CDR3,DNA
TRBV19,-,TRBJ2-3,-,CASSISRDTQYF,TGTGCCAGTAGTATTTCCAGGGATACGCAGTATTTT
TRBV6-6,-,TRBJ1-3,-,CASSLFRSGNTIYF,TGTGCCAGCAGCCTTTTCAGATCGGGAAACACCATATATTTT
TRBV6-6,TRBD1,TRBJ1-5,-,CASRRDPGQGFSNQPQHF,TGTGCCAGCAGACGAGATCCGGGACAGGGGTTCAGCAATCAGCCCCAGCATTTT
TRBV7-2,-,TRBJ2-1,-,CASSLSRRATEFF,TGTGCCAGCAGCTTATCCAGGCGGGCCACTGAGTTCTTC
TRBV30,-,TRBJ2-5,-,CAWSVRGSETQYF,TGTGCCTGGAGTGTAAGAGGCTCAGAGACCCAGTACTTC
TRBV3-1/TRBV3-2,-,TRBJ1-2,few,CASSQPDGSNYGYTF,TGTGCCAGCAGCCAACCAGACGGGAGTAACTATGGCTACACCTTC
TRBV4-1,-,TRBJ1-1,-,CASSLGTNTEAFF,TGCGCCAGCAGCCTCGGGACTAACACTGAAGCTTTCTTT
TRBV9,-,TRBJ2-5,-,CASSVGGDPSETQYF,TGTGCCAGCAGCGTAGGCGGGGATCCGTCCGAGACCCAGTACTTC
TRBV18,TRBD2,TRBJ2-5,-,CASSPPGLAQETQYF,TGTGCCAGCTCACCACCGGGACTAGCTCAAGAGACCCAGTACTTC
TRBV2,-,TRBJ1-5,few,CASSEAGQSYQPQHF,TGTGCCAGCAGTGAAGCAGGACAGTCTTATCAGCCCCAGCATTTT
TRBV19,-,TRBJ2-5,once,CASSIGRRDQETQYF,TGTGCCAGTAGTATTGGGAGGAGGGACCAAGAGACCCAGTACTTC
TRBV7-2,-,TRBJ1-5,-,CASSSRTAPRTQHF,TGTGCCAGCAGCTCAAGGACAGCCCCTCGGACCCAGCATTTT
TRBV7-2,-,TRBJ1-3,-,CASSFPSSGNTIYF,TGTGCCAGCAGCTTCCCTAGCTCTGGAAACACCATATATTTT
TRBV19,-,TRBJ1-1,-,CASSPGGGGDNTEAFF,TGTGCCAGTAGTCCCGGGGGAGGAGGGGATAACACTGAAGCTTTCTTT
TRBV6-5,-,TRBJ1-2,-,CASSRGGSTNYGYTF,TGTGCCAGCAGTAGAGGAGGGTCGACTAACTATGGCTACACCTTC
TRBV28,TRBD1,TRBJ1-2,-,CASEGQAKVISYGYTF,TGTGCCAGCGAGGGACAGGCCAAAGTAATCAGCTATGGCTACACCTTC
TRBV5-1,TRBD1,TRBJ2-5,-,CASSPGQGRETQYF,TGCGCCAGCAGCCCCGGACAGGGGAGGGAGACCCAGTACTTC
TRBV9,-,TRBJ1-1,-,CASSETGNTEAFF,TGTGCCAGCAGCGAGACAGGGAACACTGAAGCTTTCTTT
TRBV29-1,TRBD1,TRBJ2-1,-,CSARDRGRRDEQFF,TGCAGCGCCCGCGACAGGGGCCGTAGGGATGAGCAGTTCTTC
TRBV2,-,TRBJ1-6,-,CASSARTGGGSPLHF,TGTGCCAGCAGTGCCAGGACGGGGGGTGGTTCACCCCTCCACTTT
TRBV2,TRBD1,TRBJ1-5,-,CAGGGTGRVWPQHF,TGTGCCGGGGGGGGGACAGGACGCGTCTGGCCCCAGCATTTT
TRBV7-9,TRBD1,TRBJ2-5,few,CASSYRDRQETQYF,TGTGCCAGCAGTTACCGGGACAGGCAAGAGACCCAGTACTTC
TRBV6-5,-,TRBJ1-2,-,CASTDGAAGNYGYTF,TGTGCCAGCACCGATGGGGCGGCGGGGAACTATGGCTACACCTTC
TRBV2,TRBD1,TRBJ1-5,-,CASSPDRDGQPQHF,TGTGCCAGCAGTCCGGACAGGGATGGGCAGCCCCAGCATTTT
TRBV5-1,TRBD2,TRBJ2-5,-,CASSTDSGGETQYF,TGCGCCAGCAGCACAGACAGCGGGGGAGAGACCCAGTACTTC
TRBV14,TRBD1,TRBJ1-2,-,CASSQGQGRGYTF,TGTGCCAGCAGCCAAGGACAGGGTAGAGGCTACACCTTC
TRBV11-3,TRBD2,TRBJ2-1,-,CASSQGLAGSEQFF,TGTGCCAGCAGCCAGGGACTAGCGGGGAGTGAGCAGTTCTTC